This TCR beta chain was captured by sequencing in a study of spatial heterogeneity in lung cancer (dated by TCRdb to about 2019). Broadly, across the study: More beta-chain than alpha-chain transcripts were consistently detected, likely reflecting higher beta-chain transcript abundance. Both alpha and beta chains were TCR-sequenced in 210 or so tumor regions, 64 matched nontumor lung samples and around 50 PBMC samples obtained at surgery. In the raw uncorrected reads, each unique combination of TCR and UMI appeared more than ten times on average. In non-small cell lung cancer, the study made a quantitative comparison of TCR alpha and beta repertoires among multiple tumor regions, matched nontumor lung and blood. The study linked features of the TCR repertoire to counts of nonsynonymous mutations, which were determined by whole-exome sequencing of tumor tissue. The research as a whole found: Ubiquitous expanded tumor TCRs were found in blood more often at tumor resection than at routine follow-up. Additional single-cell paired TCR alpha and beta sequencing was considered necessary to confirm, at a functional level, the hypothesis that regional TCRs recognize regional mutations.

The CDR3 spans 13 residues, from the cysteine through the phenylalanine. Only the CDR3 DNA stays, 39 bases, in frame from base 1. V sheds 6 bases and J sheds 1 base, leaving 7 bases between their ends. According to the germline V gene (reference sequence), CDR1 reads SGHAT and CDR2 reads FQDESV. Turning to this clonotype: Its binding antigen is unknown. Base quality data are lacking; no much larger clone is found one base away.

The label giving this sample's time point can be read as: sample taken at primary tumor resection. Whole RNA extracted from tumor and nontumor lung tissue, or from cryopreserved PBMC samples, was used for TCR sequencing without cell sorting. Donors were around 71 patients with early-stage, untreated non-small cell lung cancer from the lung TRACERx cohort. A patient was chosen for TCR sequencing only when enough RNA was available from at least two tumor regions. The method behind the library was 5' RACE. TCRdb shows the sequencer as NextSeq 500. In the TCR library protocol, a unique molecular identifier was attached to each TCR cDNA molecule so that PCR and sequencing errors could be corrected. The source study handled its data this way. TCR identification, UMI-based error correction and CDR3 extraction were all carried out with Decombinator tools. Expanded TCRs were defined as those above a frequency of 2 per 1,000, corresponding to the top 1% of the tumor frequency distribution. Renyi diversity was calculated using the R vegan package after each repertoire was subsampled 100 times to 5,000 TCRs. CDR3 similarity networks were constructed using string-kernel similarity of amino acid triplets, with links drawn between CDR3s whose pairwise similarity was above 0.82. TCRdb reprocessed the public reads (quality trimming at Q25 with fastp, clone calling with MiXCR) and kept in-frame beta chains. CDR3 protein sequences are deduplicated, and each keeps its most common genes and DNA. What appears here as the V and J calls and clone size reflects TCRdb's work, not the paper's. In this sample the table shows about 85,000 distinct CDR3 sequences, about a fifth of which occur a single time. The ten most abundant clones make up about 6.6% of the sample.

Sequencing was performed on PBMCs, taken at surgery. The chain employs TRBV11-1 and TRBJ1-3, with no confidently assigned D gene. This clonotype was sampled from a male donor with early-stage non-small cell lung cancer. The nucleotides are TGTGCCAGCAGTGGAAATTCTGGAAACACCATATATTTT. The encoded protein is CASSGNSGNTIYF.